The rows below give T cell receptor beta chains drawn from one sample of a study of cytomegalovirus exposure and HLA in healthy donors. Produced via immunoSEQ multiplex PCR; TCRdb's table is partial and in-frame only. Among about 160,000 clones listed, around 84% were seen once. Input material: PBMCs. Receptors originate from a man aged 50 or older in good health and CMV-seropositive. Each CDR3 is given with its conserved first and last residue. Fields, in order: J gene, V gene, D gene, clone size, CDR3 DNA, CDR3 protein. D genes are given only for firm matches. The size entry is marked missing in some rows and otherwise reads once, few, many or a size class.

TRBJ1-6 TRBV9 . . TGTGCCAGCAGCCAACAGGGACCGCCTAATTCACCCCTCCACTTT CASSQQGPPNSPLHF
TRBJ2-1 TRBV9 TRBD2 once TGTGCCAGCAGCGTACACCCCCCCTCAGCGGGGTATGGCAATGAGCAGTTCTTC CASSVHPPSAGYGNEQFF
TRBJ2-2 TRBV13 . . TGTGCCAGCAGCTTAGGCCCCCTACAGACCGGGGAGCTGTTTTTT CASSLGPLQTGELFF
TRBJ1-5 TRBV6-5 . . TGTGCCAGCAGTTACAGGGGGAATGGACAGCCCCAGCATTTT CASSYRGNGQPQHF
TRBJ2-4 TRBV29-1 TRBD1 . TGCAGCGCCAGGGGGTTGGACATTCAGTACTTC CSARGLDIQYF
TRBJ1-4 TRBV19 . once TGTGCCAGTAAGGGGCCTGGGGTTTCTGAAAAACTGTTTTTT CASKGPGVSEKLFF
TRBJ2-3 TRBV1 . . TGCACCAGCAGCCAAGATACAAGGGAAATAGCCGGGGGGGCCACAGATACGCAGTATTTT CTSSQDTREIAGGATDTQYF
TRBJ2-1 TRBV6-5 TRBD2 . TGTGCCAGCAGTTCCTCCTCCGGGACTAGTTACAATGAGCAGTTCTTC CASSSSSGTSYNEQFF
TRBJ2-7 TRBV6-5 TRBD1 once TGTGCCAGCAGTTTCGGGACAGGGGAACGTGGCGAGCAGTACTTC CASSFGTGERGEQYF
TRBJ2-1 TRBV11-1 TRBD1 . TGTGCCAGCAGCAAACAGGGACAGTCATCGAATGAGCAGTTCTTC CASSKQGQSSNEQFF
TRBJ2-3 TRBV5-1 . . TGCGCCAGCAGCTTACAGCAGCCCACAGATACGCAGTATTTT CASSLQQPTDTQYF
TRBJ2-7 TRBV27 . once TGTGCCAGCAGTTTATCAGGAGACAGTACCTACGAGCAGTACTTC CASSLSGDSTYEQYF
TRBJ1-6 TRBV5-6 . . TGTGCCAGCAGCACGGGGGTAATCTCACCCCTCCACTTT CASSTGVISPLHF
TRBJ1-1 TRBV5-6 . . TGTGCCAGCAGCTTGGAGCCTTTGAACACTGAAGCTTTCTTT CASSLEPLNTEAFF
TRBJ1-1 TRBV7-6 . . TGTGCCAGCAGCTTAGGGGCAGCGAACACTGAAGCTTTCTTT CASSLGAANTEAFF
TRBJ1-5 TRBV5-8 . . TGTGCCAGCAGCATCGGACAGTTGGAGAAGCCCCAGCATTTT CASSIGQLEKPQHF
TRBJ1-2 TRBV11-3 . few TGTGCCAGCAGCTTAGAGCTGATGGGCGGCTACACCTTC CASSLELMGGYTF
TRBJ1-5 TRBV18 TRBD1 . TGTGCCAGCTCAGACGACAGGGGAAATCAGCCCCAGCATTTT CASSDDRGNQPQHF
TRBJ2-6 TRBV19 TRBD1 . TGTGCCAGTACCCCTGGACAGGTGACTTCTGGGGCCAACGTCCTGACTTTC CASTPGQVTSGANVLTF
TRBJ1-1 TRBV29-1 . . TGCAGCGCTACCCCCGGGTACGGCACTGAAGCTTTCTTT CSATPGYGTEAFF
TRBJ1-2 TRBV19 . . TGTGCCAGTAGTATGAGACAGAAATATGGCTACACCTTC CASSMRQKYGYTF
TRBJ1-2 TRBV28 . . TGTACGACCCTGGGGGGGATCTATGGCTACACCTTC CTTLGGIYGYTF
TRBJ2-6 TRBV1 . few TGCACCAGCAGCCACCCCGGGCAGGGTATTGACTCTGGGGCCAACGTCCTGACTTTC CTSSHPGQGIDSGANVLTF
TRBJ1-5 TRBV30 . . TGTGCCTGGAGTGTAGACTTCAATCAGCCCCAGCATTTT CAWSVDFNQPQHF
TRBJ2-1 TRBV5-4 . . TGTGCCAGCAGCTTGGCGGGTGGGGAGCAGTTCTTC CASSLAGGEQFF
TRBJ2-3 TRBV27 TRBD2 . TGTGCCAGCAGTTTTGACGGTGGACTAGAGGCAGATACGCAGTATTTT CASSFDGGLEADTQYF
TRBJ2-1 TRBV6-5 . few TGTGCCAGCACCCCCGGGAGAACCTACAATGAGCAGTTCTTC CASTPGRTYNEQFF
TRBJ1-1 TRBV29-1 TRBD1 . TGCAGCGCCGGGACAGGGTTGAACACTGAAGCTTTCTTT CSAGTGLNTEAFF
TRBJ2-5 TRBV7-8 . . TGTGCCAGCAGCCGGGGAGGTACGGGGGACCAAGAGACCCAGTACTTC CASSRGGTGDQETQYF
TRBJ2-7 TRBV6-6 . . TGTGCCAGCAGCCAACAGGGTTACGAGCAGTACTTC CASSQQGYEQYF
TRBJ1-5 TRBV5-6 . . TGTGCCAGCAGCTTGATTACGGAGGATCAGCCCCAGCATTTT CASSLITEDQPQHF
TRBJ2-1 TRBV6-5 TRBD2 . TGTGCCAGCAGTTATGCCCAGCGGGGGGGTCTGTTCTTC CASSYAQRGGLFF
TRBJ2-1 TRBV18 TRBD2 . TGTGCCAGCTCAAGGGGACTAGCGGGAGATGAGCAGTTCTTC CASSRGLAGDEQFF
TRBJ2-3 TRBV9 TRBD2 . TGTGCCAGCAGCGTCACTAGCGGGGGGGCCGTCGGAGTAGCAGATACGCAGTATTTT CASSVTSGGAVGVADTQYF
TRBJ1-1 TRBV5-6 . . TGTGCCAGCAGCTTGCAGGTCCGGGGGAACACTGAAGCTTTCTTT CASSLQVRGNTEAFF
TRBJ1-1 TRBV7-9 TRBD1 . TGTGCCAGCAGCTTAGGGAACAGGGGCACTGAAGCTTTCTTT CASSLGNRGTEAFF
TRBJ2-3 TRBV2 TRBD2 . TGTGCCAGCAGGAGGGAAGCGGGGGGTAACACAGATACGCAGTATTTT CASRREAGGNTDTQYF
TRBJ2-7 TRBV6-5 . . TGTGCCAGCAGTCCCAACCAGGGGGGCTACGAGCAGTACTTC CASSPNQGGYEQYF
TRBJ2-3 TRBV5-1 TRBD2 once TGCGCCAGCAGCGCGGGGGGGGCAGGGTGGGCCGATACGCAGTATTTT CASSAGGAGWADTQYF
TRBJ2-3 TRBV5-6 TRBD2 . TGTGCCAGCAGCTTGGAGGGACTATTCACAGATACGCAGTATTTT CASSLEGLFTDTQYF
TRBJ2-2 TRBV15 TRBD1 . TGTGCCACCAGCAGAGGCCGGACAGGGATCACCGGGGAGCTGTTTTTT CATSRGRTGITGELFF
TRBJ1-4 TRBV7-8 TRBD1 . TGTGCCAGCAGCTCGAGACAGGGAGCAACTAATGAAAAACTGTTTTTT CASSSRQGATNEKLFF
TRBJ2-2 TRBV5-4 . . TGTGCCAGCAGCCCTAGCGTAGCGAACACCGGGGAGCTGTTTTTT CASSPSVANTGELFF
TRBJ2-1 TRBV2 TRBD2 . TGTGCCAGCAGTGACCGACTAGCGGCCTACAATGAGCAGTTCTTC CASSDRLAAYNEQFF
TRBJ1-1 TRBV11-1 . . TGTGCCAGCTCTCCCGTGCCTAGGGGCCAGAACACTGAAGCTTTCTTT CASSPVPRGQNTEAFF
TRBJ1-2 TRBV18 TRBD1 . TGTGCCAGCTCACCACCGACAGGGGAAAGAAGTTCCTACACCTTC CASSPPTGERSSYTF
TRBJ1-5 TRBV19 . . TGTGCCAGTAAATCTGGCAATCAGCCCCAGCATTTT CASKSGNQPQHF
TRBJ2-2 TRBV2 . . TGTGCCAGCATAGCAGCGGTATTGAACACCGGGGAGCTGTTTTTT CASIAAVLNTGELFF
TRBJ1-5 TRBV6-6 TRBD1 . TGTGCCAGCAGTTACAGGGGGCAGGGTCAGCCCCAGCATTTT CASSYRGQGQPQHF
TRBJ2-2 TRBV27 . . TGTGCCAGCAGTTTATGGGCGACCGGGGAGCTGTTTTTT CASSLWATGELFF
TRBJ1-2 TRBV7-9 TRBD1 . TGTGCCAGCAGCTTAGACGGGACAGGGGGGTCAGGCGGCTACACCTTC CASSLDGTGGSGGYTF
TRBJ2-5 TRBV7-7 TRBD2 once TGTGCTAGCAGCTTAGGGACTAGCGTAGAGACCCAGTACTTC CASSLGTSVETQYF
TRBJ2-2 TRBV2 . once TGTGCCAGCAGTGAAGTAAAGGGGCAGGCCGGGGAGCTGTTTTTT CASSEVKGQAGELFF
TRBJ1-5 TRBV4-1 . . TGCGCCAGCAGCCCCCACCACTTGACAGGCCAATTAAAGCCCCAGCATTTT CASSPHHLTGQLKPQHF
TRBJ2-7 TRBV5-1 TRBD1 . TGCGCCAGCAGCCCCCCGGGACAGGGAATCTCCTACGAGCAGTACTTC CASSPPGQGISYEQYF